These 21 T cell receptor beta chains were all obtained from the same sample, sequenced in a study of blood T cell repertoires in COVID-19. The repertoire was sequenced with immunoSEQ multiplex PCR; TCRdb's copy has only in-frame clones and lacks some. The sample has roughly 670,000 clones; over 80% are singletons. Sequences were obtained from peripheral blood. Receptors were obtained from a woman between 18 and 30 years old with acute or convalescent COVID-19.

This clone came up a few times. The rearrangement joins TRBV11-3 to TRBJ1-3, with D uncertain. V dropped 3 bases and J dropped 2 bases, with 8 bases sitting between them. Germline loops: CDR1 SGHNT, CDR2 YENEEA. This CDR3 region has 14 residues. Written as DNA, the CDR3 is TGTGCCAGCAGCTTGCAACCTACTGGAAACACCATATATTTT. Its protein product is CASSLQPTGNTIYF.

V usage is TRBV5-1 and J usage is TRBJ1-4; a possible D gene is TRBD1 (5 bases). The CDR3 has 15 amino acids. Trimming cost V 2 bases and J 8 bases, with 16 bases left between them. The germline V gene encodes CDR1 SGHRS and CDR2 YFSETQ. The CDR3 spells CASSLGGTPGEKLFF. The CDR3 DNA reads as TGCGCCAGCAGCTTAGGCGGGACGCCGGGGGAAAAACTGTTTTTT.

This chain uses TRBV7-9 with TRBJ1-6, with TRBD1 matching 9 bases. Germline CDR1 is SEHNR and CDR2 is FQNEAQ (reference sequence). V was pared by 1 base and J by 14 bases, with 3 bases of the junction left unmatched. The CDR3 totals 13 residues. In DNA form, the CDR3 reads TGTGCCAGCAGCTTAGGGACAGGGGAGACCCTCCACTTT. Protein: CASSLGTGETLHF.

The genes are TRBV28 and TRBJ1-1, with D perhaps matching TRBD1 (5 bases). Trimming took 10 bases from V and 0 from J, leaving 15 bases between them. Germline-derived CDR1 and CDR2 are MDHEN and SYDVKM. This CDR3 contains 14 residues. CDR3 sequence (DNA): TGTGCCACCGTGCCGGAGGGGATGAACACTGAAGCTTTCTTT. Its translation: CATVPEGMNTEAFF.

As DNA, the CDR3 is TGTGCCTGGAGTGTACAGGCATACAATGAGCAGTTCTTC. Translation gives CAWSVQAYNEQFF. The gene calls are TRBV30 and TRBJ2-1; perhaps TRBD1 as D (5 bases). This CDR3 region has 13 residues. V was cut by 0 bases and J by 4 bases, with 7 bases left in between. Germline V gives CDR1 GTSNPN, CDR2 SVGIG (reference sequence).

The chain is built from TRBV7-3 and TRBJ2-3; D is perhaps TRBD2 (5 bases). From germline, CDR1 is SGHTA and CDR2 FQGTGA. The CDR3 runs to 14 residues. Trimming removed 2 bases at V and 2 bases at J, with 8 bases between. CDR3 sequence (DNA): TGTGCCAGCAGCTTAGGACTGGCCACAGATACGCAGTATTTT. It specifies CASSLGLATDTQYF.

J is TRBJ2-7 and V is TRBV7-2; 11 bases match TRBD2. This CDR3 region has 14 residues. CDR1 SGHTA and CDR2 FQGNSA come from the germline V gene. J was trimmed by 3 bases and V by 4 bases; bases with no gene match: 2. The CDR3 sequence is CASSYLAGGYEQYF. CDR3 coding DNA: TGTGCCAGCAGCTACCTAGCGGGAGGCTACGAGCAGTACTTC. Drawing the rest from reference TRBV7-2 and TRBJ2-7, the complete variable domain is GAGVSQSPSNKVTEKGKDVELRCDPISGHTALYWYRQSLGQGLEFLIYFQGNSAPDKSGLPSDRFSAERTGGSVSTLTIQRTQQEDSAVYLCASSYLAGGYEQYFGPGTRLTVT.

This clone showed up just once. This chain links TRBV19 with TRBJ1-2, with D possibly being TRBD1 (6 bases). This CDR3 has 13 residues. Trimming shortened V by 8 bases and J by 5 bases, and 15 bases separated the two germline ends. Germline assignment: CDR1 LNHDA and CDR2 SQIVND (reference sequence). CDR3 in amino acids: CASGNRDGYGYTF. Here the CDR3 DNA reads TGTGCCAGTGGCAACAGGGACGGGTATGGCTACACCTTC.

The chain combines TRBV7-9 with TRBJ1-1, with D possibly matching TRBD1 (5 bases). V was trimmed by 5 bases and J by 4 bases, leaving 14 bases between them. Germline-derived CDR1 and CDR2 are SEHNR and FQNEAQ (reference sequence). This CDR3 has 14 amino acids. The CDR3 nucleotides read TGTGCCAGCAGCCTGGTCCAGGGTACCACTGAAGCTTTCTTT. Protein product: CASSLVQGTTEAFF.

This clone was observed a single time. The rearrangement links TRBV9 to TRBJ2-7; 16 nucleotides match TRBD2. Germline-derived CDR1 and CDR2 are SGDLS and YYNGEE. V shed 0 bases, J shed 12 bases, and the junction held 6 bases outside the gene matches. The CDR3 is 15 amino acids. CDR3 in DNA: TGTGCCAGCAGCGTAGCCGGGACTAGCGGGGGGGCCGTGTACTTC. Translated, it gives CASSVAGTSGGAVYF.

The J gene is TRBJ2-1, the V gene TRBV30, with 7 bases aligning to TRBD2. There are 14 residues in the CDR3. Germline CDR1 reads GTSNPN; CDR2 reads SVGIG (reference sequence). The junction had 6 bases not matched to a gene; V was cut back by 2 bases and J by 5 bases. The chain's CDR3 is CAWSSLAGHNEQFF. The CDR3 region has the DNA TGTGCCTGGAGTTCCTTAGCGGGTCACAATGAGCAGTTCTTC.

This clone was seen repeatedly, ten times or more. CDR3 amino acids: CASSLPRGHEQYF. As DNA, the CDR3 is TGTGCCAGCAGCTTGCCAAGGGGGCACGAGCAGTACTTC. The chain employs TRBV5-6 and TRBJ2-7; 7 nucleotides line up with TRBD1. Germline values: CDR1 SGHDT, CDR2 YYEEEE. V was pared by 1 base and J by 5 bases, with 3 bases of the junction left unmatched. The CDR3 runs 13 residues. Supplemented by reference TRBV5-6 and TRBJ2-7, the full variable domain reads DAGVTQSPTHLIKTRGQQVTLRCSPKSGHDTVSWYQQALGQGPQFIFQYYEEEERQRGNFPDRFSGHQFPNYSSELNVNALLLGDSALYLCASSLPRGHEQYFGPGTRLTVT.

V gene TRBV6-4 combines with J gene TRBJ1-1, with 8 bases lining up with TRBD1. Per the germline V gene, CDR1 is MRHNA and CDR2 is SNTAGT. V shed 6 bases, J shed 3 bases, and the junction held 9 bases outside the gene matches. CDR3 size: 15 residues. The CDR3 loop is CASRITPGQDTEAFF. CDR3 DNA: TGTGCCAGCAGAATAACTCCGGGACAGGACACTGAAGCTTTCTTT.

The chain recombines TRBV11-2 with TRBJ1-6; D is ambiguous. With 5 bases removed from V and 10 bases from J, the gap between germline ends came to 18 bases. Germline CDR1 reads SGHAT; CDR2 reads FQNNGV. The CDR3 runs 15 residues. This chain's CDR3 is CASSHGVVLDSPLHF. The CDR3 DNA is TGTGCCAGCAGCCACGGGGTGGTGTTGGACTCACCCCTCCACTTT.

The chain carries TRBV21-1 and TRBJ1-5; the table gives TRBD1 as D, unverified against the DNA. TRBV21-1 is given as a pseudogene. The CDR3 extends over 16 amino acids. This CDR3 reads CASSGRGTGDNQPQHF. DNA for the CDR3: TGTGCCAGCAGTGGACGCGGGACAGGGGACAATCAGCCCCAGCATTTT.

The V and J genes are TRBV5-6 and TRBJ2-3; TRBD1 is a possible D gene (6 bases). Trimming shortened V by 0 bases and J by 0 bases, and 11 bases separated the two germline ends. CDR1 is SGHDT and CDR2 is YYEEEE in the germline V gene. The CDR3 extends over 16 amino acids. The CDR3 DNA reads TGTGCCAGCAGCTTGGTCGCAGGGGTGAGCACAGATACGCAGTATTTT. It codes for CASSLVAGVSTDTQYF.

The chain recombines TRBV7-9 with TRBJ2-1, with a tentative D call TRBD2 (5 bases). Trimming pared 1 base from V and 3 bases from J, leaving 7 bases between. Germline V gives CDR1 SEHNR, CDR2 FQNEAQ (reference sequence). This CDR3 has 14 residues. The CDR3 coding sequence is TGTGCCAGCAGCTTAGATAGCGTCTACAATGAGCAGTTCTTC. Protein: CASSLDSVYNEQFF.

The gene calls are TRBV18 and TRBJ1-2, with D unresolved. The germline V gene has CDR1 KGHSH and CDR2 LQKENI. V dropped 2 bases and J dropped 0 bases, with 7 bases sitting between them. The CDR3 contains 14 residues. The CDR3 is CASSPIQANYGYTF. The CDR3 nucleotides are TGTGCCAGCTCACCAATCCAGGCTAACTATGGCTACACCTTC.

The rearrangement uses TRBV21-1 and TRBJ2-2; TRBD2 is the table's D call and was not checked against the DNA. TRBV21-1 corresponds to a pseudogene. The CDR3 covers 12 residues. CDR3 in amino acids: CASSRGGWELFF. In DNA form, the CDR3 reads TGTGCCAGCAGCAGGGGGGGTTGGGAGCTGTTTTTT.

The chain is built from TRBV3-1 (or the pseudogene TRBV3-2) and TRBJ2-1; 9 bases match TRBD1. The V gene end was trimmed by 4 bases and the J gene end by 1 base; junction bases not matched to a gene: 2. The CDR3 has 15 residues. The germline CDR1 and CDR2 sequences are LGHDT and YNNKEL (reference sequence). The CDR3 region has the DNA TGTGCCAGCAGCCTACAGGGGGCATCCTACAATGAGCAGTTCTTC. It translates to CASSLQGASYNEQFF.

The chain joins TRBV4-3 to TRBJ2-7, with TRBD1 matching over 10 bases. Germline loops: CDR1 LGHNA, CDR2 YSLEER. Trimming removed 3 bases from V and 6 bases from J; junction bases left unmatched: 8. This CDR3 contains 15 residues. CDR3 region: CASSQDPGQGFEQYF. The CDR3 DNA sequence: TGCGCCAGCAGCCAGGACCCGGGACAGGGGTTCGAGCAGTACTTC.